The T cell receptor (beta chain) under discussion was sequenced for a study of cytomegalovirus exposure and HLA in healthy donors. Findings of the study overall: Several of the most significant clusters appeared linked to common viral pathogens, based on a later analysis. Researchers reported that a few CMV-associated chains were confirmed in vitro as CMV antigen-specific.

With regard to this clone: Its target is not known.

60 Vbeta and 13 Jbeta primers were used in PCR. Methods used by the authors: Per a later analysis, the number of unique TCR beta chains was approximately 73 million, of which some 10 million were shared. The repertoire was sequenced with immunoSEQ multiplex PCR; TCRdb's copy has only in-frame clones and lacks some. The DNA gave D and trimming, while V, J and clone size come from that table. This table holds around 120,000 clones, around 80% found once. Although they were nominally healthy when sampled, donors likely had unrecorded immune exposures. V was cut by 0 bases and J by 3 bases, with 14 bases left in between. Germline lookup yields CDR1 MNHEY and CDR2 SMNVEV (reference sequence). The CDR3 has 16 residues.

The source of this sequence is a boy aged 2-15 years in good health and CMV-seronegative. V gene TRBV27 combines with J gene TRBJ1-2; tentative D call: TRBD1 (6 bases). The sequenced sample consisted of PBMCs. DNA for the CDR3: TGTGCCAGCAGTTTATCAGGGGAACAGGGAGACTATGGCTACACCTTC. It encodes CASSLSGEQGDYGYTF.